Below are 3 T cell receptor beta chains sequenced from a single sample in a study of T cell repertoires in cytomegalovirus infection. TCRdb reanalysed the reads using MiXCR and keeps one entry per CDR3 protein. The table lists hundreds of thousands of distinct CDR3 sequences, 30% to 40% of them singletons. Their target antigens are unknown. Sample: cultured CD8+ T cells from PBMCs, taken from culture after CMV antigen stimulation. The receptors derive from a human donor in good health (CMV status not recorded). Some clones in this sample may be carry-over from other donors' samples.

V and J are TRBV27 and TRBJ2-3; D gene uncertain. Germline CDR1 MNHEY, CDR2 SMNVEV (reference sequence). CDR3 length equals 17 residues. The V gene lost 0 bases and the J gene lost 1 base, with 14 bases spanning the gap. The CDR3 sequence is CASSLSIGHLRTDTQYF. CDR3 in DNA: TGTGCCAGCAGTTTATCGATAGGGCACCTGCGCACAGATACGCAGTATTTT.

Only a few counts were recorded for this clonotype. V gene TRBV12-3 or TRBV12-4 combines with J gene TRBJ2-2; 8 bases map to TRBD2. The CDR3 has 17 residues. V shed 3 bases, J shed 1 base, and the junction held 7 bases outside the gene matches. The CDR3 reads CASSFNLAGRNTGELFF. DNA for the CDR3: TGTGCCAGCAGTTTCAATTTAGCGGGGAGGAACACCGGGGAGCTGTTTTTT.

This chain uses TRBV6-2 or TRBV6-3 with TRBJ1-5; D gene unclear. CDR3 size: 16 residues. V was pared by 2 bases and J by 7 bases, with 18 bases between. Germline loops: CDR1 MNHEY, CDR2 SVGEGT. The chain's CDR3 is CASSYGPGKNVQPQHF. CDR3 nucleotides: TGTGCCAGCAGTTACGGCCCCGGGAAAAACGTCCAGCCCCAGCATTTT.